This TCR beta chain was retrieved from a study of CD8 T cells in Susac syndrome. The study sequenced TCR beta in blood CD8+ and CD4+ T cells. Treatment-naive patients with stable or active relapsing-remitting disease served as multiple sclerosis controls. Bulk CD8+ and CD4+ cells came from magnetic negative isolation; CD8+ TEMRA by FACS. V trimming: 7 bases; J trimming: 10 bases; junction bases outside the gene matches: 12. There are 14 residues in the CDR3. The germline gives CDR1 SGDLS, CDR2 YYNGEE. Random hexamers served to reverse transcribe roughly 0.45 to 1 ug RNA. Across 54 Vbeta and 13 Jbeta, TCR beta CDR3 was amplified with immunoSEQ multiplex PCR. One entry per CDR3 protein, called by TCRdb with MiXCR from the immunoSEQ multiplex PCR reads. The table includes some 100,000 distinct CDR3 sequences, about 92% detected once.

The genes are TRBV9 and TRBJ2-2, with TRBD2 matching over 8 bases. This sequence originates from a human donor with multiple sclerosis. The sample taken for sequencing was CD4+ T cells from PBMCs. For the CDR3, the DNA is TGTGCCAGCGCCCCAAGGGCGGGGGGCGAGGAGCTGTTTTTT. Amino acid sequence: CASAPRAGGEELFF.